This T cell receptor (beta chain) was profiled in a study of long-term antiretroviral therapy in people with HIV. Points from the study as a whole: Gathering of blood took place between about 2003 and 2017, possibly under older ART regimens. Diversity measured after ART increased yet remained under transplant donor controls.

CDR3 length equals 15 residues. Looked up from germline, CDR1 is GTSNPN and CDR2 is SVGIG (reference sequence). V was pared by 8 bases and J by 5 bases, with 15 bases of the junction left unmatched. An immunoSEQ assay, version v3.0, was performed at survey level. Some clones are missing from TCRdb's copy, which holds only in-frame ones; the method was immunoSEQ multiplex PCR. Of approximately 25,000 clones in the sample, 65% to 80% were seen once. At least one PBMC sample before ART and at least two after were required. Specimens retained about 0.95-10 million cryopreserved PBMC preceding DNA extraction. Note on this clone: Its target is not known.

This sequence originates from a middle-aged woman with HIV. The chain employs TRBV30 and TRBJ2-5, with 9 bases lining up with TRBD1. The material sequenced was unsorted PBMCs, taken 0.5 years after starting antiretroviral therapy. CDR3 sequence reads: CAGGDRASFWETQYF. The CDR3 DNA reads TGTGCCGGTGGGGACAGGGCGTCCTTCTGGGAGACCCAGTACTTC.